The 29 T cell receptor beta chains below all came from one sample that was sequenced in a study of PD-L1 blockade in urothelial cancer. This table comes from immunoSEQ multiplex PCR, and its TCRdb copy is limited to in-frame clones, with some not included. The repertoire consists of about 50,000 clones, with 77% occurring once and the leading ten covering 3.5% to 4.5%. The sample consisted of PBMCs, taken around atezolizumab (anti-PD-L1) treatment. These receptors came from a man aged 65-85 years with urothelial cancer.

J is TRBJ2-2 and V is TRBV10-3, with D maybe TRBD1 (6 bases). Trimming cost V 6 bases and J 5 bases, with 13 bases left between them. The CDR3 spans 14 residues. Germline loops: CDR1 ENHRY, CDR2 SYGVKD. In DNA, the CDR3 is TGTGCCATCAGCCTTGACAGGTTAACCGGGGAGCTGTTTTTT. This codes for CAISLDRLTGELFF.

The J gene is TRBJ1-1, the V gene TRBV27; the match to TRBD1 covers 7 bases. Germline V gene data show CDR1 as MNHEY and CDR2 as SMNVEV (reference sequence). This CDR3 is 12 amino acids long. J was trimmed by 6 bases and V by 6 bases; bases with no gene match: 4. CDR3: CASRTGRAEAFF. CDR3 sequence (DNA): TGTGCCAGCAGGACAGGGCGAGCTGAAGCTTTCTTT.

A few counts support this clone. The rearrangement uses TRBV6-1 and TRBJ1-5, with a tentative D call TRBD1 (6 bases). Per germline, CDR1 MNHNS and CDR2 SASEGT. The V end was cut by 6 bases, the J end by 0 bases, with 12 bases between. The CDR3 spans 15 residues. CDR3 loop: CASRGTSNSNQPQHF. The DNA of the CDR3 is TGTGCCAGCAGAGGGACAAGCAATAGCAATCAGCCCCAGCATTTT.

The CDR3 DNA sequence: TGTGCCAGCAGTCCAGGGGTAGGCTACCCAGCTGAGCAGTTCTTC. Translation gives CASSPGVGYPAEQFF. The chain combines TRBV27 with TRBJ2-1, with D maybe TRBD1 (6 bases). Germline lookup yields CDR1 MNHEY and CDR2 SMNVEV (reference sequence). This CDR3 has 15 amino acids. The V end lost 5 bases, the J end lost 9 bases, and 20 bases lay between the germline ends.

This chain links TRBV28 with TRBJ2-7; 14 bases map to TRBD2. The CDR3 runs to 16 residues. Germline V gene sequence: CDR1 MDHEN, CDR2 SYDVKM. V was pared by 6 bases and J by 4 bases, with 8 bases of the junction left unmatched. CDR3 bases: TGTGCCAGCAGCACCGCCGGGACTAGCGGGAGATACGAGCAGTACTTC. Its translation: CASSTAGTSGRYEQYF.

V usage is TRBV25-1 and J usage is TRBJ2-3, with 7 bases aligning to TRBD1. Germline CDR1 reads MGHDK; CDR2 reads SYGVNS. The V and J ends lost 2 bases and 3 bases, in that order; junction bases with no gene match: 8. The CDR3 is 16 amino acids. This chain's CDR3 is CASSERGQLRTDTQYF. CDR3 coding DNA: TGTGCCAGCAGTGAAAGGGGGCAGTTGAGGACAGATACGCAGTATTTT.

This chain uses TRBV4-3 with TRBJ2-1, with D uncertain. The germline V gene encodes CDR1 LGHNA and CDR2 YSLEER. This CDR3 is built from 15 residues. V was clipped by 1 base and J by 0 bases, with 7 bases between them. Here the CDR3 DNA reads TGCGCCAGCAGCCAAGGGGCAAGCTCCTACAATGAGCAGTTCTTC. Its translation is CASSQGASSYNEQFF.

There are a few counts of this clone. This chain uses TRBV5-6 with TRBJ2-1; TRBD2 matches 9 bases. The germline V gene encodes CDR1 SGHDT and CDR2 YYEEEE. V dropped 2 bases and J dropped 4; count of bases not matched to a gene: 4. This CDR3 spans 15 amino acids. The CDR3 sequence: CASSLWLAGYNEQFF. The CDR3 bases are TGTGCCAGCAGCTTATGGCTAGCGGGGTACAATGAGCAGTTCTTC. The whole variable domain, remainder taken from reference TRBV5-6 and TRBJ2-1, is DAGVTQSPTHLIKTRGQQVTLRCSPKSGHDTVSWYQQALGQGPQFIFQYYEEEERQRGNFPDRFSGHQFPNYSSELNVNALLLGDSALYLCASSLWLAGYNEQFFGPGTRLTVL.

The J gene is TRBJ1-1, the V gene TRBV5-1, with 7 bases that match TRBD1. The CDR3 length is 15 residues. V dropped 0 bases and J dropped 5; count of bases not matched to a gene: 7. CDR1 is SGHRS, CDR2 YFSETQ, per germline. The CDR3 coding sequence is TGCGCCAGCAGCTTGGATGAAGGGGGCGTGACTGAAGCTTTCTTT. The encoded protein is CASSLDEGGVTEAFF.

This chain connects TRBV18 to TRBJ1-5; no clear D gene. V was trimmed by 2 bases and J by 7 bases, leaving 15 bases between them. The germline V gene encodes CDR1 KGHSH and CDR2 LQKENI. The CDR3 is made up of 15 amino acids. CDR3 residues: CASSPGRESGQPQHF. In DNA, the CDR3 is TGTGCCAGCTCACCAGGGAGGGAGTCCGGACAGCCCCAGCATTTT.

For the CDR3, the DNA is TGTGCCAGCAGCTCCGATGGGAGCGAGGGTGAAAAACTGTTTTTT. Encoded protein: CASSSDGSEGEKLFF. The chain links TRBV11-2 to TRBJ1-4; D unresolved. The germline V and J ends were trimmed by 4 bases and 7 bases, with 16 bases remaining between them. Germline V gene data show CDR1 as SGHAT and CDR2 as FQNNGV. The CDR3 covers 15 residues.

The chain uses TRBV5-1 and TRBJ1-1; tentative D call: TRBD1 (5 bases). CDR1 and CDR2 from the germline V gene are SGHRS and YFSETQ. Trimming left V 3 bases short and J 1 base short, with 10 bases between. This CDR3 region has 14 residues. As DNA, the CDR3 is TGCGCCAGCAGCTACGGGGGAGGGAACACTGAAGCTTTCTTT. This sequence encodes CASSYGGGNTEAFF.

V usage is TRBV7-2 and J usage is TRBJ1-1; 7 bases agree with TRBD1. Germline CDR1 reads SGHTA; CDR2 reads FQGNSA. The CDR3 length is 18 residues. After removal of 3 bases from V and 2 bases from J, the junction contained 15 bases not matched to a gene. As DNA, the CDR3 is TGTGCCAGCAGCTTCGGGATTTCCCTAAGGGACAGAAACACTGAAGCTTTCTTT. Translation: CASSFGISLRDRNTEAFF.

The rearrangement links TRBV4-3 to TRBJ1-6; D perhaps matches TRBD1 (5 bases). Trimming stripped 0 bases from V and 7 bases from J, with 13 bases between. CDR1 and CDR2 (germline): LGHNA, YSLEER. This CDR3 has 16 residues. CDR3 sequence reads: CASSQDGGSRNSPLHF. In DNA form, the CDR3 reads TGCGCCAGCAGCCAAGATGGGGGGTCCCGGAATTCACCCCTCCACTTT.

The V call is TRBV7-2, the J call TRBJ2-4; perhaps TRBD2 as D (6 bases). The CDR3 extends over 13 amino acids. Trimming shortened V by 1 base and J by 10 bases, and 11 bases separated the two germline ends. Per the germline V gene, CDR1 is SGHTA and CDR2 is FQGNSA. In nucleotides, the CDR3 is TGTGCCAGCAGCTTAGTCGACCGGGGGATTCAGTACTTC. Translated: CASSLVDRGIQYF.

V and J are TRBV11-3 and TRBJ2-2; 7 bases agree with TRBD1. The CDR3 has 16 amino acids. V was clipped by 5 bases and J by 0 bases; unmatched bases: 6. Germline values: CDR1 SGHNT, CDR2 YENEEA. The CDR3 sequence is CASSPRGTANTGELFF. As DNA, the CDR3 is TGTGCCAGCAGCCCCAGAGGGACAGCGAACACCGGGGAGCTGTTTTTT.

Here the CDR3 DNA reads TGTGCCAGCAGCTTAGGACTGTCCACAGATACGCAGTATTTT. This encodes CASSLGLSTDTQYF. The V call is TRBV11-2, the J call TRBJ2-3, with D unclear. CDR1 is SGHAT, CDR2 FQNNGV, per germline. Trimming removed 1 base from V and 2 bases from J, with 7 bases in between. This CDR3 spans 14 amino acids. Complete variable domain (other parts from reference TRBV11-2 and TRBJ2-3): EAGVAQSPRYKIIEKRQSVAFWCNPISGHATLYWYQQILGQGPKLLIQFQNNGVVDDSQLPKDRFSAERLKGVDSTLKIQPAKLEDSAVYLCASSLGLSTDTQYFGPGTRLTVL.

This chain uses TRBV7-2 with TRBJ1-2, with D possibly TRBD1 on 5 matching bases. Germline-derived CDR1 and CDR2 are SGHTA and FQGNSA. Trimming cost V 5 bases and J 4 bases, with 17 bases left between them. The length of the CDR3 is 15 residues. The CDR3 protein is CASSPSGGDFYGYTF. The CDR3 DNA reads as TGTGCCAGCAGCCCGTCGGGGGGGGATTTCTATGGCTACACCTTC.

This rearrangement joins TRBV9 to TRBJ2-7, with D hard to call. This CDR3 is 14 amino acids long. Per the germline V gene, CDR1 is SGDLS and CDR2 is YYNGEE. Trimming removed 0 bases at V and 4 bases at J, with 11 bases between. This chain's CDR3 is CASSVGLLSYEQYF. The CDR3 DNA reads TGTGCCAGCAGCGTAGGGTTACTTTCGTACGAGCAGTACTTC.

This chain joins TRBV7-9 and TRBJ1-3; D gene uncertain. V gave up 5 bases and J gave up 0 bases, with 17 bases separating them. The germline V gene has CDR1 SEHNR and CDR2 FQNEAQ (reference sequence). CDR3 size: 17 residues. The CDR3 loop reads CASSPHLAGGSGNTIYF. CDR3 coding DNA: TGTGCCAGCAGCCCTCACCTAGCCGGAGGCTCTGGAAACACCATATATTTT.

The gene calls are TRBV5-1 and TRBJ2-3; 9 nucleotides match TRBD1. Per germline, CDR1 SGHRS and CDR2 YFSETQ. The ends lost 4 bases at V and 4 bases at J; junction bases unmatched: 10. This CDR3 is built from 16 residues. CDR3 protein: CASSVVGQGTPDTQYF. CDR3 nucleotides: TGCGCCAGCAGCGTAGTCGGACAGGGGACTCCAGATACGCAGTATTTT.

The rearrangement joins TRBV5-4 to TRBJ1-3; 9 nucleotides agree with TRBD1. V trimming: 4 bases; J trimming: 10 bases; junction bases outside the gene matches: 6. The germline gives CDR1 SGHNT, CDR2 YYREEE (reference sequence). This CDR3 spans 13 amino acids. CDR3 bases: TGTGCCAGCAGCCCGGACAGGGGCTGGACCATATATTTT. Its protein product is CASSPDRGWTIYF.

The V call is TRBV19, the J call TRBJ2-3, with 9 bases that match TRBD2. The CDR3 spans 16 residues. The germline V gene has CDR1 LNHDA and CDR2 SQIVND (reference sequence). Unmatched junction bases numbered 9, after V lost 5 bases and J lost 3 bases. CDR3 in amino acids: CASSPLAGQSTDTQYF. CDR3 coding DNA: TGTGCCAGTAGTCCCCTAGCGGGGCAATCAACAGATACGCAGTATTTT. Complete variable domain (other parts from reference TRBV19 and TRBJ2-3): DGGITQSPKYLFRKEGQNVTLSCEQNLNHDAMYWYRQDPGQGLRLIYYSQIVNDFQKGDIAEGYSVSREKKESFPLTVTSAQKNPTAFYLCASSPLAGQSTDTQYFGPGTRLTVL.

The CDR3 region is CASSFYGGANTGELFF. CDR3 DNA sequence: TGTGCCAGCAGCTTTTACGGGGGGGCCAACACCGGGGAGCTGTTTTTT. The J gene is TRBJ2-2, the V gene TRBV5-5, with TRBD2 matching over 8 bases. Germline assignment: CDR1 SGHKS and CDR2 YYEKEE (reference sequence). V dropped 2 bases and J dropped 2; count of bases not matched to a gene: 5. There are 16 residues in the CDR3.

The CDR3: CASSFRRANTEAFF. CDR3 sequence (DNA): TGTGCCAGCAGTTTTAGGCGGGCGAACACTGAAGCTTTCTTT. The chain links TRBV27 to TRBJ1-1; no reliable D call. V was cut by 3 bases and J by 1 base, with 9 bases left in between. The germline V gene has CDR1 MNHEY and CDR2 SMNVEV (reference sequence). The CDR3 contains 14 residues.

The chain is built from TRBV5-1 and TRBJ2-2; the D is unclear. Per the germline V gene, CDR1 is SGHRS and CDR2 is YFSETQ. V was clipped by 4 bases and J by 3 bases, with 13 bases between them. The CDR3 consists of 15 residues. The CDR3 DNA is TGCGCCAGCAGCCAGCAGGTAACGGACACCGGGGAGCTGTTTTTT. Encoded protein: CASSQQVTDTGELFF.

This clone appeared once. The V and J genes are TRBV21-1 and TRBJ1-2; the D segment call TRBD1 is taken from the table without a DNA check. TRBV21-1 is tagged as a pseudogene. The CDR3 totals 15 residues. CDR3 bases: TGTGCCAGCAGCACCAGGGGAGAGTCAAACTATGGCTACACCTTC. This translates into CASSTRGESNYGYTF.

The chain couples TRBV11-3 to TRBJ2-7, with D perhaps matching TRBD1 (6 bases). V lost 0 bases and J lost 9, with 9 bases in between. The CDR3 is 12 amino acids. Germline V CDR1 and CDR2: SGHNT, YENEEA. The DNA of the CDR3 is TGTGCCAGCAGCTTAGATCGGGACATGCAGTACTTC. Encoded protein: CASSLDRDMQYF. The complete variable domain, with remaining parts taken from reference TRBV11-3 and TRBJ2-7, reads EAGVVQSPRYKIIEKKQPVAFWCNPISGHNTLYWYLQNLGQGPELLIRYENEEAVDDSQLPKDRFSAERLKGVDSTLKIQPAELGDSAVYLCASSLDRDMQYFGPGTRLTVT.

The chain is built from TRBV7-9 and TRBJ1-1; the D gene is possibly TRBD1 (5 bases). CDR3 size: 13 residues. Per the germline V gene, CDR1 is SEHNR and CDR2 is FQNEAQ (reference sequence). The V end lost 6 bases, the J end lost 2 bases, and 10 bases lay between the germline ends. The CDR3 spells CASSRRGNTEAFF. The CDR3 nucleotides are TGTGCCAGCAGTCGTAGGGGAAACACTGAAGCTTTCTTT. The entire variable domain, with the rest obtained from reference TRBV7-9 and TRBJ1-1, is as follows: DTGVSQNPRHKITKRGQNVTFRCDPISEHNRLYWYRQTLGQGPEFLTYFQNEAQLEKSRLLSDRFSAERPKGSFSTLEIQRTEQGDSAMYLCASSRRGNTEAFFGQGTRLTVV.